A selection of T cell receptor beta chains follows, all from one sample in a study of T cells in Graves' hyperthyroidism and ophthalmopathy. TCRdb itself ran the multiplex PCR reads through MiXCR, one entry per CDR3 protein. The sample has some 550,000 distinct CDR3 sequences, less than 25% seen once; the top ten hold less than 30%. Sequenced input: blood. All receptors derive from a man aged 18 to 29 with Graves' hyperthyroidism. The CDR3 runs from the conserved cysteine through the conserved F or W. Fields, in order: J gene, clone size, D gene, V gene, CDR3 protein, CDR3 DNA. The D gene is left open where the match is weak. Size values are once, few and many counts, or a class for expanded clones, and some rows have none.

TRBJ1-3 - - TRBV5-8 CASSTKGNGNTIYF TGTGCCAGCAGCACGAAAGGGAACGGAAACACCATATATTTT
TRBJ1-1 many - TRBV6-5 CASSYSDSSEAFF TGTGCCAGCAGTTACTCGGATAGCTCTGAAGCTTTCTTT
TRBJ1-2 many - TRBV28 CASSLANYGYTF TGTGCCAGCAGTTTAGCTAACTATGGCTACACCTTC
TRBJ1-2 few TRBD1 TRBV6-1 CASRTGQAGYTF TGTGCCAGCAGGACGGGACAGGCCGGCTACACCTTC
TRBJ2-7 - - TRBV29-1 CSVSRDGHMEQYF TGCAGCGTGTCCCGGGACGGTCACATGGAGCAGTACTTC
TRBJ2-5 many - TRBV6-1 CASSVEGGWETQYF TGTGCCAGCAGTGTAGAGGGAGGTTGGGAGACCCAGTACTTC
TRBJ2-7 - - TRBV6-1 CASSERAQFYEQYF TGTGCCAGCAGTGAGCGGGCCCAGTTCTACGAGCAGTACTTC
TRBJ1-3 many TRBD1 TRBV6-1 CASRRPGGTIYF TGTGCCAGCAGACGACCAGGGGGCACCATATATTTT
TRBJ2-7 - - TRBV19 CASSIKLASSYEQYF TGTGCCAGTAGTATCAAACTAGCCTCATCCTACGAGCAGTACTTC
TRBJ1-2 many - TRBV2 CASYQTPNYGYTF TGTGCCAGCTATCAGACGCCAAACTATGGCTACACCTTC
TRBJ1-5 many - TRBV14 CASSQGPGDQPQHF TGTGCCAGCAGCCAAGGGCCAGGTGATCAGCCCCAGCATTTT
TRBJ2-5 - TRBD1 TRBV24-1 CATSDPGQGKETQYF TGTGCCACCAGTGACCCCGGACAGGGAAAGGAGACCCAGTACTTC
TRBJ1-3 many - TRBV11-2 CASSPQRNTIYF TGTGCCAGCAGCCCGCAGCGAAACACCATATATTTT
TRBJ2-3 many - TRBV6-1 CASSKRVSTDTQYF TGTGCCAGCAGTAAGCGGGTGAGCACAGATACGCAGTATTTT
TRBJ1-1 - - TRBV2 CASNQGKNTEAFF TGTGCCAGCAACCAGGGGAAGAACACTGAAGCTTTCTTT
TRBJ1-1 - - TRBV18 CASSPEEVGTEAFF TGTGCCAGCTCACCGGAGGAGGTGGGCACTGAAGCTTTCTTT
TRBJ1-1 many - TRBV11-1 CASSRQDISTEAFF TGTGCCAGCAGCCGCCAGGATATTAGCACTGAAGCTTTCTTT